These 23 T cell receptor beta chains came from one sample sequenced in a study of OX40 agonist ivuxolimab in advanced cancers. Libraries came from the immunoSEQ multiplex PCR assay. Here the immuneACCESS table is served through TCRdb, limited to in-frame sequences with V and J called. Missing clones are a known gap in these copies; in checked studies unresolved V genes cover under half, and the rest lacks a known reason. The sample data list about 94,000 clones, and approximately 94% of these were observed just once. Jointly, the top ten make up 0.15% to 0.2% of the sample. This specimen consisted of CD4+ or CD8+ T cells sorted from blood, obtained in a trial of the OX40 agonist ivuxolimab. Receptors originate from an adult with an advanced solid tumor such as melanoma, head and neck, liver or kidney cancer.

V usage is TRBV4-1 and J usage is TRBJ1-3, with D possibly being TRBD1 (6 bases). Trimming pared 1 base from V and 0 bases from J, leaving 13 bases between. The germline gives CDR1 MGHRA, CDR2 YSYEKL. CDR3 length equals 17 residues. The CDR3 reads CASSQGGGGRSGNTIYF. CDR3 nucleotides: TGCGCCAGCAGCCAAGGGGGTGGGGGCCGCTCTGGAAACACCATATATTTT.

The count of this clone is one. This chain uses TRBV7-9 with TRBJ2-7, with TRBD2 matching 7 bases. Trimming removed 5 bases from V and 0 bases from J; junction bases left unmatched: 7. The CDR3 runs 15 residues. Germline V gene lookup returns CDR1 SEHNR and CDR2 FQNEAQ (reference sequence). CDR3 region: CASSALGGSSYEQYF. DNA for the CDR3: TGTGCCAGCAGCGCCCTCGGGGGGAGCTCCTACGAGCAGTACTTC.

The genes are TRBV7-2 and TRBJ1-1; D not resolved. The CDR3 is 12 residues long. V was clipped by 2 bases and J by 6 bases, with 7 bases between them. Per the germline V gene, CDR1 is SGHTA and CDR2 is FQGNSA. In nucleotides, the CDR3 is TGTGCCAGCAGCTTATTCCAATCTGAAGCTTTCTTT. Translating it yields CASSLFQSEAFF.

The J gene is TRBJ2-7, the V gene TRBV27, with 7 bases identical to TRBD2. The CDR3 contains 14 residues. Per germline, CDR1 MNHEY and CDR2 SMNVEV (reference sequence). Trimming cost V 6 bases and J 1 base; bases outside gene matches: 6. The CDR3 bases are TGTGCCAGCAGCGGCTGGGGGGGATCCTACGAGCAGTACTTC. Residues: CASSGWGGSYEQYF.

This clone was seen just once. The chain uses TRBV10-3 and TRBJ1-6; 7 bases are shared with TRBD1. The CDR3 contains 15 residues. The V segment lost 3 bases and the J segment 5 bases; nucleotides outside the gene matches: 4. Germline values: CDR1 ENHRY, CDR2 SYGVKD. Written as DNA, the CDR3 is TGTGCCATCAGTGATACGACAGGGCATAATTCACCCCTCCACTTT. Translation: CAISDTTGHNSPLHF.

The chain has TRBV11-2 and TRBJ2-1; D might be TRBD2 (6 bases). The germline gives CDR1 SGHAT, CDR2 FQNNGV. Between the trimmed V and J ends, which lost 6 bases and 8 bases, there was a span of 20 bases. This CDR3 comprises 15 residues. The CDR3 spells CASSSRRGVLDEQFF. The CDR3 DNA follows: TGTGCCAGCAGTTCACGGCGGGGAGTTTTGGATGAGCAGTTCTTC. The full variable domain, in which reference TRBV11-2 and TRBJ2-1 provide the parts outside the CDR3, is EAGVAQSPRYKIIEKRQSVAFWCNPISGHATLYWYQQILGQGPKLLIQFQNNGVVDDSQLPKDRFSAERLKGVDSTLKIQPAKLEDSAVYLCASSSRRGVLDEQFFGPGTRLTVL.

The CDR3 loop is CASSRDSPIDTIYF. The CDR3 bases are TGCGCCAGCAGCCGGGACAGTCCCATAGACACCATATATTTT. This rearrangement joins TRBV5-1 to TRBJ1-3; 7 nucleotides match TRBD1. Losses at the gene ends were 4 bases for V and 8 bases for J; bases not matched to a gene: 9. Germline V gives CDR1 SGHRS, CDR2 YFSETQ. The CDR3 sequence is 14 residues long.

This clone was detected once. This chain uses TRBV19 with TRBJ2-1; possibly TRBD2 for D (6 bases). The CDR3 covers 16 residues. Per germline, CDR1 LNHDA and CDR2 SQIVND (reference sequence). Trimming took off 1 base at V and 13 bases at J, with 23 bases between the two ends. CDR3 nucleotide sequence: TGTGCCAGTAGTATAGGAGGCGGGACCTTCGGAGTGAGCCAGTTCTTC. As protein: CASSIGGGTFGVSQFF.

The chain uses TRBV4-2 and TRBJ1-1, with D perhaps matching TRBD1 (5 bases). Germline-derived CDR1 and CDR2 are LGHNA and YNFKEQ. This CDR3 region has 14 residues. V was clipped by 8 bases and J by 4 bases, with 17 bases between them. This CDR3 reads CASFGDHPTTEAFF. The CDR3, as DNA: TGTGCCAGCTTCGGGGACCATCCGACCACTGAAGCTTTCTTT.

V is TRBV5-1 and J is TRBJ2-5, with D perhaps matching TRBD1 (5 bases). The CDR3 extends over 17 amino acids. V shed 0 bases and J shed 1 base, with 16 bases lying between them. Germline assignment: CDR1 SGHRS and CDR2 YFSETQ. CDR3 coding DNA: TGCGCCAGCAGCTTGGTTGGACACCCTCACCCCCAAGAGACCCAGTACTTC. Translation gives CASSLVGHPHPQETQYF.

The chain joins TRBV10-3 to TRBJ2-7, with D perhaps being TRBD1 or TRBD2 (5 bases each). Trimming pared 8 bases from V and 0 bases from J, leaving 5 bases between. The CDR3 has 11 amino acids. Germline loops: CDR1 ENHRY, CDR2 SYGVKD. CDR3 bases: TGTGCCATCGGGGGCTCCTACGAGCAGTACTTC. Encoded protein: CAIGGSYEQYF.

The chain couples TRBV27 to TRBJ2-7; D remains ambiguous. The CDR3 is made up of 11 amino acids. V was shortened by 6 bases and J by 6 bases, with 9 bases between the two germline ends. From germline, CDR1 is MNHEY and CDR2 SMNVEV (reference sequence). The chain's CDR3 is CASRNFGEQYF. Here the CDR3 DNA reads TGTGCCAGCAGGAATTTTGGCGAGCAGTACTTC.

The count of this clone is one. The chain recombines TRBV6-5 with TRBJ2-3; tentatively, D is TRBD1 or TRBD2 (5 bases each). Trimming took off 7 bases at V and 14 bases at J, with 25 bases between the two ends. The germline CDR1 and CDR2 sequences are MNHEY and SVGAGI. This CDR3 region has 14 residues. The CDR3 DNA is TGTGCCAGCAAAAGGGTAGGGGACCCTGGCCTAGGGTATTTT. Encoded protein: CASKRVGDPGLGYF.

The chain couples TRBV7-2 to TRBJ2-7; D not resolved. Per the germline V gene, CDR1 is SGHTA and CDR2 is FQGNSA. Trimming stripped 4 bases from V and 0 bases from J, with 7 bases between. The CDR3 has 13 residues. The CDR3 region is CASSYSSSYEQYF. The CDR3 DNA follows: TGTGCCAGCAGCTATTCGAGCTCCTACGAGCAGTACTTC. Full variable domain (missing parts from reference TRBV7-2 and TRBJ2-7): GAGVSQSPSNKVTEKGKDVELRCDPISGHTALYWYRQSLGQGLEFLIYFQGNSAPDKSGLPSDRFSAERTGGSVSTLTIQRTQQEDSAVYLCASSYSSSYEQYFGPGTRLTVT.

The V and J genes are TRBV19 and TRBJ2-2; 7 bases agree with TRBD1. The CDR3 length is 15 residues. CDR1 is LNHDA, CDR2 SQIVND, per germline (reference sequence). Trimming removed 5 bases from V and 1 base from J; junction bases left unmatched: 4. CDR3 bases: TGTGCCAGTAGTCGTAGACAGGGGAACACCGGGGAGCTGTTTTTT. This encodes CASSRRQGNTGELFF. The full variable domain, its missing parts supplied by reference TRBV19 and TRBJ2-2, is DGGITQSPKYLFRKEGQNVTLSCEQNLNHDAMYWYRQDPGQGLRLIYYSQIVNDFQKGDIAEGYSVSREKKESFPLTVTSAQKNPTAFYLCASSRRQGNTGELFFGEGSRLTVL.

The CDR3 region is CASSHRDRGGYTF. The CDR3 coding sequence is TGTGCCAGCAGCCACCGGGACAGGGGCGGCTACACCTTC. This rearrangement joins TRBV6-6 to TRBJ1-2, with TRBD1 matching 10 bases. The germline CDR1 and CDR2 sequences are MNHNY and SVGAGI (reference sequence). This CDR3 spans 13 amino acids. J gave up 8 bases and V 6 bases, and 6 bases lay outside the gene matches.

V and J are TRBV7-2 and TRBJ1-1, with TRBD1 identical over 9 bases. V shed 1 base, J shed 5 bases, and the junction held 8 bases outside the gene matches. Germline V gene sequence: CDR1 SGHTA, CDR2 FQGNSA. The CDR3 extends over 16 amino acids. The chain's CDR3 is CASSLVVGQGLTEAFF. CDR3 bases: TGTGCCAGCAGCTTAGTGGTCGGACAGGGGTTAACTGAAGCTTTCTTT. The whole variable domain, remainder taken from reference TRBV7-2 and TRBJ1-1, is GAGVSQSPSNKVTEKGKDVELRCDPISGHTALYWYRQSLGQGLEFLIYFQGNSAPDKSGLPSDRFSAERTGGSVSTLTIQRTQQEDSAVYLCASSLVVGQGLTEAFFGQGTRLTVV.

The V gene is TRBV6-5, the J gene TRBJ2-3; 8 bases fit TRBD2. V lost 5 bases to trimming and J lost 3 bases; unmatched junction nucleotides: 4. The CDR3 is made up of 14 amino acids. Germline CDR1 and CDR2: MNHEY and SVGAGI. CDR3 in amino acids: CASSSGRGTDTQYF. CDR3 bases: TGTGCCAGCAGTAGCGGGAGAGGGACAGATACGCAGTATTTT.

This clone was detected once. V is TRBV29-1 and J is TRBJ2-1; D is perhaps TRBD2 (7 bases). Trimming took off 4 bases at V and 1 base at J, with 17 bases between the two ends. The germline V gene encodes CDR1 SQVTM and CDR2 ANQGSEA. This CDR3 contains 16 residues. Written as DNA, the CDR3 is TGCAGCGTTGTGCCGAGCGGGACAAGGTCCTACAATGAGCAGTTCTTC. Translating gives CSVVPSGTRSYNEQFF.

V is TRBV5-4 and J is TRBJ1-1; 8 bases line up with TRBD1. V was pared by 3 bases and J by 3 bases, with 7 bases of the junction left unmatched. This CDR3 has 15 residues. Per the germline V gene, CDR1 is SGHNT and CDR2 is YYREEE (reference sequence). The CDR3 DNA follows: TGTGCCAGCAGCTCAGGGGGCAGGGCGGACACTGAAGCTTTCTTT. Translation gives CASSSGGRADTEAFF.

This chain uses TRBV30 with TRBJ2-7; no definite D call. V was clipped by 0 bases and J by 3 bases, with 6 bases between them. This CDR3 comprises 12 residues. Germline CDR1 GTSNPN, CDR2 SVGIG (reference sequence). CDR3 sequence reads: CAWSVLGYEQYF. DNA of the CDR3: TGTGCCTGGAGTGTTCTGGGCTACGAGCAGTACTTC.

This chain joins TRBV27 and TRBJ2-3, with a possible D match to TRBD2 (6 bases). Germline V lookup: CDR1 MNHEY, CDR2 SMNVEV (reference sequence). The CDR3 runs 14 residues. The germline V and J ends were trimmed by 7 bases and 1 base, with 12 bases remaining between them. The CDR3 DNA follows: TGTGCCAGCACTGGGATAGCGGGCACAGATACGCAGTATTTT. It encodes CASTGIAGTDTQYF.

This chain links TRBV5-1 with TRBJ2-4, with 9 bases identical to TRBD1. The CDR3 consists of 14 residues. Germline lookup yields CDR1 SGHRS and CDR2 YFSETQ. J was trimmed by 6 bases and V by 4 bases; bases with no gene match: 5. The DNA for the CDR3 is TGCGCCAGCAGCCTTCAGACAGGGGGAAACATTCAGTACTTC. Amino acid sequence: CASSLQTGGNIQYF. The full variable domain, rest sourced from reference TRBV5-1 and TRBJ2-4, is KAGVTQTPRYLIKTRGQQVTLSCSPISGHRSVSWYQQTPGQGLQFLFEYFSETQRNKGNFPGRFSGRQFSNSRSEMNVSTLELGDSALYLCASSLQTGGNIQYFGAGTRLSVL.